The clone carrying this T cell receptor beta chain was counted only a few times. The germline gives CDR1 GTSNPN, CDR2 SVGIG (reference sequence). This CDR3 has 14 residues. Trimming at V came to 2 bases and at J to 9 bases, leaving 8 bases not matched to a gene. This entry is derived from a study of type 1 regulatory T cells. For the study at large: This in vitro CD4 product, T-allo10, is enriched for Tr1 cells and alloantigen-specific.

TCRdb re-called the reads through MiXCR, storing one row per CDR3 protein. The sample records 15,000 to 20,000 distinct CDR3 sequences, roughly a tenth being singletons. The chain recombines TRBV30 with TRBJ1-5, with TRBD1 matching 9 bases. The material sequenced was CD4+ T cells, either the whole sample or a sorted fraction (not recorded which). The receptor was isolated from a human donor in good health. The CDR3 region is CAWSSGTGRMPQHF. CDR3 bases: TGTGCCTGGAGTTCCGGGACAGGGAGGATGCCCCAGCATTTT. Looking up the rest from reference TRBV30 and TRBJ1-5 gives the full variable domain: SQTIHQWPATLVQPVGSPLSLECTVEGTSNPNLYWYRQAAGRGLQLLFYSVGIGQISSEVPQNLSASRPQDRQFILSSKKLLLSDSGFYLCAWSSGTGRMPQHFGDGTRLSIL.